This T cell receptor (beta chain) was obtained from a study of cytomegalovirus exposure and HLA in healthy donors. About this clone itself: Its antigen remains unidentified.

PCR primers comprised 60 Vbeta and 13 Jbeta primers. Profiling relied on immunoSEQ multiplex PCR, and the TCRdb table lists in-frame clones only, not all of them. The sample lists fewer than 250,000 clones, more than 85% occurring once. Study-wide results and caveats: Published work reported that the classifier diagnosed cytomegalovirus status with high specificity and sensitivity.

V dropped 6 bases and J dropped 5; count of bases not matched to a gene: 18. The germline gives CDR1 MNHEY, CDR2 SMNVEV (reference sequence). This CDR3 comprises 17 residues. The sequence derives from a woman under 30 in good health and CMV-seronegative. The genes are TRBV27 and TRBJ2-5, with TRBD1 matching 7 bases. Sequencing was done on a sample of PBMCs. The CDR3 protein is CASSPEGPDRAGETQYF. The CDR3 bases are TGTGCCAGCAGCCCAGAGGGGCCCGACAGGGCTGGCGAGACCCAGTACTTC.